The 23 T cell receptor beta chains given below trace back to one sample, sequenced in a study of a mutant IDH1 vaccine in newly diagnosed glioma. Time point specified: week 47, end of study. A single vaccine dose contained 300 ug of mutant IDH1 20-mer peptide, and topical imiquimod was used with it. Profiled with immunoSEQ multiplex PCR; TCRdb holds only in-frame clones, not every one. The table shows tens of thousands of clones, with about four fifths occurring only once. These TCRs' antigens remain unknown. The sequenced sample was PBMCs, obtained from a glioma patient whose treatment included an IDH1 peptide vaccine. These receptors came from a man aged 25-45 years with glioma.

This chain connects TRBV28 to TRBJ1-3; D is undetermined. V gave up 1 base and J gave up 4 bases, with 11 bases separating them. Per germline, CDR1 MDHEN and CDR2 SYDVKM. The CDR3 runs to 15 residues. The CDR3 is CASSLSQGGGNTIYF. The CDR3 bases are TGTGCCAGCAGTTTATCACAAGGTGGCGGAAACACCATATATTTT.

The chain combines TRBV5-8 with TRBJ1-5; the D gene is possibly TRBD1 (5 bases). Germline V CDR1 and CDR2: SGHTS, YDEGEE. The CDR3 contains 16 residues. V dropped 1 base and J dropped 5 bases, with 16 bases sitting between them. CDR3 nucleotide sequence: TGTGCCAGCAGCTTGAGTAAGGGGATTTTCCATCAGCCCCAGCATTTT. It translates to CASSLSKGIFHQPQHF.

V usage is TRBV7-6 and J usage is TRBJ1-2; no firm D call. V lost 5 bases and J lost 1, with 11 bases in between. The CDR3 extends over 14 amino acids. In germline, CDR1 is SGHVS, CDR2 FNYEAQ. CDR3 nucleotides: TGTGCCAGCAGCCCCGACGGAGGTAACTATGGCTACACCTTC. Protein sequence: CASSPDGGNYGYTF.

This chain connects TRBV27 to TRBJ2-5; perhaps TRBD1 as D (5 bases). This CDR3 contains 15 residues. The ends were cut back, 4 bases at V and 3 bases at J, with 15 bases in the middle. Germline-derived CDR1 and CDR2 are MNHEY and SMNVEV (reference sequence). The CDR3, as DNA: TGTGCCAGCAGTTCACATAGGGGTAGGAAAGAGACCCAGTACTTC. It specifies CASSSHRGRKETQYF.

The chain carries TRBV6-5 and TRBJ1-1; TRBD1 is a possible D gene (5 bases). The CDR3 covers 12 residues. CDR1 and CDR2 from the germline V gene are MNHEY and SVGAGI. Trimming shortened V by 10 bases and J by 9 bases, and 18 bases separated the two germline ends. CDR3 loop: CATGTLNYKAFF. For the CDR3, the DNA is TGTGCCACAGGGACGCTCAATTACAAAGCTTTCTTT.

The chain couples TRBV19 to TRBJ2-3; tentatively, D is TRBD1 (6 bases). CDR3 length: 12 amino acids. Germline V lookup: CDR1 LNHDA, CDR2 SQIVND (reference sequence). V lost 5 bases and J 6 bases, leaving 9 bases between the germline ends. CDR3 in DNA: TGTGCCAGTAGTCCCCAGGGGGATACGCAGTATTTT. This gives the protein CASSPQGDTQYF.

J is TRBJ1-2 and V is TRBV5-4; 7 positions agree with TRBD1. Germline V lookup: CDR1 SGHNT, CDR2 YYREEE (reference sequence). V was clipped by 4 bases and J by 2 bases; unmatched bases: 8. This CDR3 contains 15 residues. The CDR3 sequence: CASSQGGQSNYGYTF. The DNA of the CDR3 is TGTGCCAGCAGCCAGGGGGGACAGTCGAACTATGGCTACACCTTC.

This sequence joins TRBV5-1 and TRBJ2-1; D call uncertain. Germline V gene lookup returns CDR1 SGHRS and CDR2 YFSETQ. Trimming took 0 bases from V and 10 from J, leaving 5 bases between them. This CDR3 is built from 11 residues. The DNA for the CDR3 is TGCGCCAGCAGCTTGGCTCGGGAGCAGTTCTTC. Translation: CASSLAREQFF.

The chain recombines TRBV5-1 with TRBJ2-1, with TRBD2 matching 11 bases. The CDR3 loop spans 16 amino acids. CDR1 and CDR2 from the germline V gene are SGHRS and YFSETQ. V dropped 3 bases and J dropped 4; count of bases not matched to a gene: 6. CDR3 coding DNA: TGCGCCAGCAGCTGGTCTAGCGGGGGGACTTACAATGAGCAGTTCTTC. Its translation is CASSWSSGGTYNEQFF.

The V and J genes are TRBV27 and TRBJ1-4, with unresolved D. Trimming stripped 6 bases from V and 7 bases from J, with 9 bases between. Germline V gives CDR1 MNHEY, CDR2 SMNVEV (reference sequence). The CDR3 loop spans 12 amino acids. CDR3 sequence (DNA): TGTGCCAGCAGCGCCACGGGTGAAAAACTGTTTTTT. This encodes CASSATGEKLFF.

V usage is TRBV10-2 and J usage is TRBJ2-1, with 8 bases fitting TRBD2. CDR1 WSHSY and CDR2 SAAADI come from the germline V gene. This CDR3 comprises 16 residues. V dropped 3 bases and J dropped 8; count of bases not matched to a gene: 12. The CDR3 reads CASSDSGGLSQDEQFF. The CDR3 bases are TGCGCCAGCAGTGATTCGGGGGGGCTTTCCCAAGATGAGCAGTTCTTC.

The chain uses TRBV7-8 and TRBJ1-1; 7 bases map to TRBD1. The CDR3 is made up of 13 amino acids. Looked up from germline, CDR1 is SGHVS and CDR2 is FQNEAQ. The ends lost 1 base at V and 9 bases at J; junction bases unmatched: 5. CDR3 amino acids: CASSLEGGPQAFF. The CDR3 nucleotides read TGTGCCAGCAGCTTAGAAGGGGGCCCTCAAGCTTTCTTT.

This clone was counted a single time. The chain combines TRBV7-9 with TRBJ1-1; D may be TRBD1 (6 bases). Germline CDR1 and CDR2: SEHNR and FQNEAQ (reference sequence). The CDR3 contains 15 residues. V lost 1 base and J 5 bases, leaving 14 bases between the germline ends. This CDR3 reads CASSLGVGARTEAFF. The CDR3 DNA reads as TGTGCCAGCAGCTTAGGTGTGGGGGCGCGGACTGAAGCTTTCTTT. Using reference TRBV7-9 and TRBJ1-1 for the parts outside the CDR3, the full variable domain is DTGVSQNPRHKITKRGQNVTFRCDPISEHNRLYWYRQTLGQGPEFLTYFQNEAQLEKSRLLSDRFSAERPKGSFSTLEIQRTEQGDSAMYLCASSLGVGARTEAFFGQGTRLTVV.

The chain is built from TRBV7-9 and TRBJ1-5, with 7 bases fitting TRBD1. The CDR3 is 15 residues long. The ends lost 3 bases at V and 4 bases at J; junction bases unmatched: 6. In germline, CDR1 is SEHNR, CDR2 FQNEAQ (reference sequence). The CDR3 bases are TGTGCCAGCAGCTTCGCAGACAGGGTGAATCAGCCCCAGCATTTT. Encoded protein: CASSFADRVNQPQHF. Based on the CDR3 plus reference TRBV7-9 and TRBJ1-5, the full variable domain is DTGVSQNPRHKITKRGQNVTFRCDPISEHNRLYWYRQTLGQGPEFLTYFQNEAQLEKSRLLSDRFSAERPKGSFSTLEIQRTEQGDSAMYLCASSFADRVNQPQHFGDGTRLSIL.

The genes are TRBV5-1 and TRBJ2-1; D gene uncertain. Germline CDR1 is SGHRS and CDR2 is YFSETQ. The CDR3 is 13 amino acids. Trimming stripped 4 bases from V and 2 bases from J, with 7 bases between. The CDR3 here is CASSLSAYNEQFF. Written as DNA, the CDR3 is TGCGCCAGCAGCCTGAGCGCCTACAATGAGCAGTTCTTC.

This clone was seen a handful of times. Written as DNA, the CDR3 is TGTGCCTGGAGTAGCGGGGGGACTGAAGCTTTCTTT. This gives the protein CAWSSGGTEAFF. V and J are TRBV30 and TRBJ1-1; tentatively, D is TRBD1 (5 bases). V was pared by 2 bases and J by 5 bases, with 9 bases between. Per the germline V gene, CDR1 is GTSNPN and CDR2 is SVGIG (reference sequence). This CDR3 is 12 amino acids long.

This clone was observed a handful of times. This sequence joins TRBV6-1 and TRBJ1-4; weak D call: TRBD1 (5 bases). The V gene lost 4 bases and the J gene lost 5 bases, with 20 bases spanning the gap. The CDR3 sequence is 17 residues long. Germline V gene sequence: CDR1 MNHNS, CDR2 SASEGT. The CDR3 is CASSGGRSPSDNEKLFF. The CDR3, as DNA: TGTGCCAGCAGTGGGGGGAGATCTCCCTCCGACAATGAAAAACTGTTTTTT.

This clone has a single count. The rearrangement uses TRBV6-4 and TRBJ1-5; TRBD1 matches at 10 bases. The CDR3 is 18 amino acids. Trimming cost V 7 bases and J 0 bases; bases outside gene matches: 12. Germline V CDR1 and CDR2: MRHNA, SNTAGT. The CDR3 spells CASISPGQGSYSNQPQHF. CDR3 coding DNA: TGTGCCAGCATTTCTCCGGGACAGGGGTCGTATAGCAATCAGCCCCAGCATTTT.

The V gene is TRBV9, the J gene TRBJ2-5; 9 bases are a match to TRBD2. The CDR3 has 16 amino acids. Germline V gene data show CDR1 as SGDLS and CDR2 as YYNGEE. V trimming: 0 bases; J trimming: 4 bases; junction bases outside the gene matches: 7. In DNA form, the CDR3 reads TGTGCCAGCAGCGTAGGGTCTAGCGGGGTGATAGAGACCCAGTACTTC. Protein product: CASSVGSSGVIETQYF.

Only a few counts were recorded for this clone. The rearrangement uses TRBV5-5 and TRBJ1-1; no clear D gene. Trimming pared 6 bases from V and 2 bases from J, leaving 14 bases between. The CDR3 runs to 14 residues. Per germline, CDR1 SGHKS and CDR2 YYEKEE (reference sequence). The CDR3 region has the DNA TGTGCCAGCACTGAATACGGGAGAAACACTGAAGCTTTCTTT. Translated: CASTEYGRNTEAFF.

This clone has more than one count but fewer than ten. The V call is TRBV20-1, the J call TRBJ1-4; no reliable D call. The germline gives CDR1 DFQATT, CDR2 SNEGSKA (reference sequence). The CDR3 is 10 residues long. The CDR3 region is CSAHREKLFF. The CDR3 DNA reads TGCAGCGCACATCGGGAAAAACTGTTTTTT.

V usage is TRBV6-1 and J usage is TRBJ2-7, with D possibly being TRBD1 or TRBD2 (5 bases each). Germline CDR1 reads MNHNS; CDR2 reads SASEGT. This CDR3 has 12 amino acids. V lost 7 bases, J lost 2 bases, and 9 bases lay in between. In nucleotides, the CDR3 is TGTGCCAGCACAGGGACCGCCTACGAGCAGTACTTC. Its translation: CASTGTAYEQYF.

The J gene is TRBJ2-2, the V gene TRBV19, with unresolved D. Germline CDR1 LNHDA, CDR2 SQIVND (reference sequence). The V end lost 3 bases, the J end lost 5 bases, and 13 bases lay between the germline ends. The length of the CDR3 is 15 residues. This chain's CDR3 is CASSIAAKGTGELFF. CDR3 DNA: TGTGCCAGTAGTATCGCCGCTAAAGGAACCGGGGAGCTGTTTTTT.